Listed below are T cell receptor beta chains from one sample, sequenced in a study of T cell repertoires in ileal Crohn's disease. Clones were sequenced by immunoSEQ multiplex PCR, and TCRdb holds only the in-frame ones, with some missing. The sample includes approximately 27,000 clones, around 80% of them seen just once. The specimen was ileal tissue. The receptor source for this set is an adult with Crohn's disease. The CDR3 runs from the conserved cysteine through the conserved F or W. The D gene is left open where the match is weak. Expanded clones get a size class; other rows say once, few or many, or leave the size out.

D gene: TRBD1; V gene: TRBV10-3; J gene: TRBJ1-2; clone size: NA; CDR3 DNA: TGTGCCATCAGTGGGACAGGGGGCGCGGGGGGCTACACCTTC; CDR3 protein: CAISGTGGAGGYTF
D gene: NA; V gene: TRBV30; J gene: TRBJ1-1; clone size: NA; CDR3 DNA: TGTGCCTGGAGTGTAAGTGGCTTGGCTGAAGCTTTCTTT; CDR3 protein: CAWSVSGLAEAFF
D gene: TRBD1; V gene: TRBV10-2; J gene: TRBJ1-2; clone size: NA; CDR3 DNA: TGCGCCAGCGGCTCAGGGGGTAGCGGCTACACCTTC; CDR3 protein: CASGSGGSGYTF
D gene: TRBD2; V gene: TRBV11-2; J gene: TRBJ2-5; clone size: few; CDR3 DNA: TGTGCCAGCAGCTTAGCTAGCGGGGGGGAGACCCAGTACTTC; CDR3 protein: CASSLASGGETQYF
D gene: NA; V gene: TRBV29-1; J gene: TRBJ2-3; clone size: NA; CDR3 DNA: TGCAGCGCCAGTGAGGGTGTCACAGATACGCAGTATTTT; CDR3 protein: CSASEGVTDTQYF
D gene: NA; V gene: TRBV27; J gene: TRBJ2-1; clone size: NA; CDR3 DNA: TGTGCCAGCAGTTTAGGTATCGGGGTGTTGGATGAGCAGTTCTTC; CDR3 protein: CASSLGIGVLDEQFF
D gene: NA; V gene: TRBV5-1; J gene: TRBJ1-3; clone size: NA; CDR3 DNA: TGCGCCAGCAGCCCGGACGGGAGCTCTGGAAACACCATATATTTT; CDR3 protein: CASSPDGSSGNTIYF
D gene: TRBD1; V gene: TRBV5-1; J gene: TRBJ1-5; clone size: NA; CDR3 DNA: TGCGCCAGCAGCTTGTTGTCAGGGGGCGGTCAGCCCCAGCATTTT; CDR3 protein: CASSLLSGGGQPQHF
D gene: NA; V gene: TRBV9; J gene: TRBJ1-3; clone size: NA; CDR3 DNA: TGTGCCAGCAGCTCCCCGCCGGGGGACCGCTCTGGAAACACCATATATTTT; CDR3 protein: CASSSPPGDRSGNTIYF
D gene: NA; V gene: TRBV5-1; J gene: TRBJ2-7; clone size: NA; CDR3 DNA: TGCGCCAGCACCCCTGGGGCCACCGTCTACTACGAGCAGTACTTC; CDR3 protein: CASTPGATVYYEQYF
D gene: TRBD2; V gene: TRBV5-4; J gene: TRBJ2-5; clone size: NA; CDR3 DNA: TGTGCCAGCAGCCGGACTAGCGGTAAAGAAGAGACCCAGTACTTC; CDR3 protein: CASSRTSGKEETQYF
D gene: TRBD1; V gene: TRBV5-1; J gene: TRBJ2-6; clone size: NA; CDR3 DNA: TGCGCCAGCAGCTTGACAGGGGGCTCTGGGGCCAACGTCCTGACTTTC; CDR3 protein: CASSLTGGSGANVLTF
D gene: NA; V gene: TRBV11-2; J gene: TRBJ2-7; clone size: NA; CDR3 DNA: TGTGCCAGCAGCAGGGACACCGACTACGAGCAGTACTTC; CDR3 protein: CASSRDTDYEQYF
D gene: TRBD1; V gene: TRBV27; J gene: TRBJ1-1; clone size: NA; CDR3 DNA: TGTGCCAGCAGTCTCGGGACAGGAGTGAACACTGAAGCTTTCTTT; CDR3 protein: CASSLGTGVNTEAFF